Below, 9 T cell receptor beta chains from the same sample are listed, as sequenced in a study of blood T cell repertoires in COVID-19 (TCRdb year 2020). Library method: the immunoSEQ multiplex PCR assay. Here the immuneACCESS table is served through TCRdb, limited to in-frame sequences with V and J called. Missing clones are a known gap in these copies; in checked studies unresolved V genes cover under half, and the rest lacks a known reason. Within this sample are 100,000 to 150,000 clones, with over 80% of them counted one time only. The ten top clones hold more than 9.5% of the sample. Source material: peripheral blood. These receptors were obtained from a man in his forties with active or convalescent COVID-19.

The chain carries TRBV6-2 or TRBV6-3 and TRBJ2-1, with TRBD2 identical over 12 bases. The CDR3 contains 14 residues. Germline CDR1 MNHEY, CDR2 SVGEGT. J gave up 9 bases and V 5 bases, and 5 bases lay outside the gene matches. The CDR3 here is CASSLAGGSGEQFF. The DNA of the CDR3 is TGTGCCAGCAGTCTAGCGGGGGGGTCCGGTGAGCAGTTCTTC.

The table lists this clone with a count of one. The chain couples TRBV28 to TRBJ1-4; 8 nucleotides line up with TRBD1. The CDR3 has 14 amino acids. CDR1 MDHEN and CDR2 SYDVKM come from the germline V gene. Unmatched junction bases numbered 9, after V lost 8 bases and J lost 7 bases. CDR3 protein: CASGAGGLGEKLFF. The DNA for the CDR3 is TGTGCCAGCGGAGCAGGGGGCTTGGGTGAAAAACTGTTTTTT.

CDR3 sequence: CASSRQGHGYTF. Here the CDR3 DNA reads TGTGCCAGCAGCCGACAGGGACATGGCTACACCTTC. The chain is built from TRBV7-2 and TRBJ1-2; TRBD1 agrees at 7 bases. This CDR3 contains 12 residues. The trim removed 5 bases at V and 6 bases at J, leaving 3 bases unmatched. Per germline, CDR1 SGHTA and CDR2 FQGNSA.

The chain employs TRBV18 and TRBJ2-7; 10 nucleotides match TRBD2. With 4 bases clipped from V and 3 bases from J, the junction kept 12 bases outside the gene matches. The CDR3 has 17 residues. The V gene's germline CDR1 is KGHSH and CDR2 LQKENI. DNA of the CDR3: TGTGCCAGCTCACTATCAGCGGGGGGGAATAAGTTCTACGAGCAGTACTTC. Its translation: CASSLSAGGNKFYEQYF.

The rearrangement links TRBV11-2 to TRBJ2-7; D gene unclear. This CDR3 spans 15 amino acids. V was trimmed by 1 base and J by 1 base, leaving 11 bases between them. Germline V gene data show CDR1 as SGHAT and CDR2 as FQNNGV. CDR3: CASSLAPGNSYEQYF. CDR3 sequence (DNA): TGTGCCAGCAGCTTAGCCCCGGGTAATTCCTACGAGCAGTACTTC. The full variable domain, its missing parts supplied by reference TRBV11-2 and TRBJ2-7, is EAGVAQSPRYKIIEKRQSVAFWCNPISGHATLYWYQQILGQGPKLLIQFQNNGVVDDSQLPKDRFSAERLKGVDSTLKIQPAKLEDSAVYLCASSLAPGNSYEQYFGPGTRLTVT.

The chain links TRBV19 to TRBJ1-5; no definite D call. The germline V and J ends were trimmed by 4 bases and 5 bases, with 9 bases remaining between them. From germline, CDR1 is LNHDA and CDR2 SQIVND (reference sequence). The CDR3 loop spans 13 amino acids. The CDR3: CASSSRRDQPQHF. CDR3 sequence (DNA): TGTGCCAGTAGTAGTAGGCGGGATCAGCCCCAGCATTTT.

This chain uses TRBV2 with TRBJ2-2; D might be TRBD1 (5 bases). This CDR3 region has 14 residues. Per germline, CDR1 SNHLY and CDR2 FYNNEI. Trimming removed 7 bases at V and 6 bases at J, with 15 bases between. Here the CDR3 DNA reads TGTGCCAGCATTGGGGCTACACTGCCCGGGGAGCTGTTTTTT. Encoded protein: CASIGATLPGELFF.

Remarks on this clone: Mismatch with germline at one junction end may stem from a read error. The J gene is TRBJ2-7, the V gene TRBV5-1; 7 nucleotides align to TRBD1. The germline V gene has CDR1 SGHRS and CDR2 YFSETQ. The CDR3 contains 15 residues. CDR3 amino acids: CASRLGQTASHEQYF. The CDR3, as DNA: TGCGCCAGCAGACTGGGACAGACGGCCTCCCACGAGCAGTACTTC.

This chain connects TRBV7-9 to TRBJ2-3, with a possible D match to TRBD1 (6 bases). V lost 0 bases and J 0 bases, leaving 19 bases between the germline ends. CDR3 length: 19 amino acids. Germline CDR1 is SEHNR and CDR2 is FQNEAQ (reference sequence). The CDR3 loop is CASSLAVPGHRTSTDTQYF. As DNA, the CDR3 is TGTGCCAGCAGCTTAGCCGTCCCGGGACACCGAACTAGCACAGATACGCAGTATTTT.